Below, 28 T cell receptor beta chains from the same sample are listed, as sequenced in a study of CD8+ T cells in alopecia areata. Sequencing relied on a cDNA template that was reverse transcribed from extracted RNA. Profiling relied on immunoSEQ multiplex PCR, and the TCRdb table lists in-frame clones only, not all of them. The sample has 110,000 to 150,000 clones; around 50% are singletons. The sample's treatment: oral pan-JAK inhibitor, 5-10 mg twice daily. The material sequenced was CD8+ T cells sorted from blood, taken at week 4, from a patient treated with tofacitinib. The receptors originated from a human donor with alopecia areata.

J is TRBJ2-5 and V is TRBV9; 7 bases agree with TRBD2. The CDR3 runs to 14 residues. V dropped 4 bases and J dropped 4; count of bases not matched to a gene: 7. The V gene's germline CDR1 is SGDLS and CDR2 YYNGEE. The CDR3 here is CASSPMGGRETQYF. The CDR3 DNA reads TGTGCCAGCAGCCCCATGGGGGGGAGAGAGACCCAGTACTTC.

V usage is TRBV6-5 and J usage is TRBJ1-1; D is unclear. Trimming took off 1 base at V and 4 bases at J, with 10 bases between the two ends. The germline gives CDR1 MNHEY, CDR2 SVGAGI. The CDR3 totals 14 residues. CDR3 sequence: CASSYLPGPTEAFF. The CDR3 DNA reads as TGTGCCAGCAGTTACTTACCCGGACCCACTGAAGCTTTCTTT.

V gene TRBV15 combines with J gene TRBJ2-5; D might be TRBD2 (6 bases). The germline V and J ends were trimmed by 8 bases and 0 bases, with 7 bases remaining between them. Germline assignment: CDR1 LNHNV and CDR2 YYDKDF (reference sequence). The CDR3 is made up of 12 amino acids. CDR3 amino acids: CATAGYQETQYF. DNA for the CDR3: TGTGCCACCGCGGGATACCAAGAGACCCAGTACTTC.

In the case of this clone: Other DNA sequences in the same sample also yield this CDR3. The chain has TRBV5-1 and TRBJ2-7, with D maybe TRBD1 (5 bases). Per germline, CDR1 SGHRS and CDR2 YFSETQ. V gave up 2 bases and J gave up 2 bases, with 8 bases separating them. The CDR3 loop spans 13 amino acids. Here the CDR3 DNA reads TGCGCCAGCAGCTTTAGGGGCCCCTACGAGCAGTACTTC. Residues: CASSFRGPYEQYF.

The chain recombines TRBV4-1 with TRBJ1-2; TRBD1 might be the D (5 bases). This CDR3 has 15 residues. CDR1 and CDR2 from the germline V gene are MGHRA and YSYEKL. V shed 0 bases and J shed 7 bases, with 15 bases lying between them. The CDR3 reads CASSQDDLAGGGYTF. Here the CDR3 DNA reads TGCGCCAGCAGCCAAGATGATTTGGCGGGGGGTGGCTACACCTTC.

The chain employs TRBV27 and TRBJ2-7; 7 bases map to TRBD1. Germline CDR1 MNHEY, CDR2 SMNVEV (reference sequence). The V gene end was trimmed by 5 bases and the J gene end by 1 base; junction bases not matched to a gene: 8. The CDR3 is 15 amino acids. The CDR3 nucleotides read TGTGCCAGCAGTCTCACTACAGGGGTATCCTACGAGCAGTACTTC. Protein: CASSLTTGVSYEQYF.

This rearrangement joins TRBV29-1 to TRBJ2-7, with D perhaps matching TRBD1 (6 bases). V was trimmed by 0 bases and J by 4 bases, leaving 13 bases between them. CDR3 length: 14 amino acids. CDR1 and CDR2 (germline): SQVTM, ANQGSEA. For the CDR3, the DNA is TGCAGCGTTGAAGATAAGCAGGGGACGTACGAGCAGTACTTC. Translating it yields CSVEDKQGTYEQYF.

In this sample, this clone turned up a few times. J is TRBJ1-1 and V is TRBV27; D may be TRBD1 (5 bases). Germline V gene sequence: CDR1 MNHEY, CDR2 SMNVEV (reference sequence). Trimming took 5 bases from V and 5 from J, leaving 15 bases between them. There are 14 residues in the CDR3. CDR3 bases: TGTGCCAGCAGTCCACCGGGGGGAGAAACTGAAGCTTTCTTT. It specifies CASSPPGGETEAFF.

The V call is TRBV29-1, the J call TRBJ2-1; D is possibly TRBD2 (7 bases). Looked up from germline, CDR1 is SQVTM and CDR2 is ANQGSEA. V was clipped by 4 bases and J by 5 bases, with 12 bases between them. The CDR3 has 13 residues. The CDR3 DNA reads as TGCAGCGTTGGCAGGGGAGGGAACAATGAGCAGTTCTTC. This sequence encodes CSVGRGGNNEQFF.

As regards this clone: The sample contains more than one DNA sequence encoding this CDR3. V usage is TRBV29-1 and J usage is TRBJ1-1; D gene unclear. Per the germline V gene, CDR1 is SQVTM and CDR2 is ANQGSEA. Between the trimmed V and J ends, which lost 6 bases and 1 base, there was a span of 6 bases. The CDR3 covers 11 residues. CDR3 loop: CSVPANTEAFF. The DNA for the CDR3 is TGCAGCGTCCCGGCGAACACTGAAGCTTTCTTT.

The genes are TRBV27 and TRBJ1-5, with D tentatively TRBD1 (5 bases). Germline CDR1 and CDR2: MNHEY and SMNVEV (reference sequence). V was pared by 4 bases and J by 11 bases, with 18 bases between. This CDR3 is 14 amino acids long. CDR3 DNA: TGTGCCAGCAGTTCCTTGGACGGGGCCTCGGCCCAGCATTTT. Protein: CASSSLDGASAQHF.

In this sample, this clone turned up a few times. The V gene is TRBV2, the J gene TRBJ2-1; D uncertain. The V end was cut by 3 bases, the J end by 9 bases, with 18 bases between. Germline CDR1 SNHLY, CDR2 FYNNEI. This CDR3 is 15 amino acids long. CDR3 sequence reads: CASSDHSREESEQFF. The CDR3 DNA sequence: TGTGCCAGCAGTGACCACAGTCGTGAGGAGAGTGAGCAGTTCTTC.

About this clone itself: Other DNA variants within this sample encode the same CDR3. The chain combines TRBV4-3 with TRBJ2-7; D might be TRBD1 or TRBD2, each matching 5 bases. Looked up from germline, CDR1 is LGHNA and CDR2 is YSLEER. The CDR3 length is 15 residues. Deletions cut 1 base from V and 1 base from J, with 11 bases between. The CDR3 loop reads CASSQVRGASYEQYF. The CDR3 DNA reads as TGCGCCAGCAGCCAAGTGAGAGGGGCATCCTACGAGCAGTACTTC.

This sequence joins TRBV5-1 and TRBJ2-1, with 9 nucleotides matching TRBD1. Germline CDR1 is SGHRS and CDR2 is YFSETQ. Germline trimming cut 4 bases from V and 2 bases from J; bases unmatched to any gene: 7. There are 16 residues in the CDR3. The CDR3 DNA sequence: TGCGCCAGCAGCCCATTCCGGGACAGGGCCTACAATGAGCAGTTCTTC. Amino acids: CASSPFRDRAYNEQFF.

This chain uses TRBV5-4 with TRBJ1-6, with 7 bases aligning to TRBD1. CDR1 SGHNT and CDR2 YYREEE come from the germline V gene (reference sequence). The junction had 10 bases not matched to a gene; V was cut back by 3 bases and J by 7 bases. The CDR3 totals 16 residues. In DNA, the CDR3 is TGTGCCAGCAGCTGGGATGCGACAGGGCACAATTCACCCCTCCACTTT. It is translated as CASSWDATGHNSPLHF.

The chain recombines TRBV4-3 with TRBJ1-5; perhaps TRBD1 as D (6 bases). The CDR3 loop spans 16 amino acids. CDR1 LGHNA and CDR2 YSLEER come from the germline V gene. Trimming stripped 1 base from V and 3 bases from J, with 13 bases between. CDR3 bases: TGCGCCAGCAGCCAAGGCAGGGGTAGCCTCAATCAGCCCCAGCATTTT. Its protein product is CASSQGRGSLNQPQHF.

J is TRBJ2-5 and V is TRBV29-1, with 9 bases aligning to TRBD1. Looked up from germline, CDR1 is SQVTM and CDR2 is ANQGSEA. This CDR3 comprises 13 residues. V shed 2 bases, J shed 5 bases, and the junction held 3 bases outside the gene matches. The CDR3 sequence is CSVETGGEETQYF. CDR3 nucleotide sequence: TGCAGCGTTGAAACAGGGGGCGAGGAGACCCAGTACTTC. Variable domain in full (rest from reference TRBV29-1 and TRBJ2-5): SAVISQKPSRDICQRGTSLTIQCQVDSQVTMMFWYRQQPGQSLTLIATANQGSEATYESGFVIDKFPISRPNLTFSTLTVSNMSPEDSSIYLCSVETGGEETQYFGPGTRLLVL.

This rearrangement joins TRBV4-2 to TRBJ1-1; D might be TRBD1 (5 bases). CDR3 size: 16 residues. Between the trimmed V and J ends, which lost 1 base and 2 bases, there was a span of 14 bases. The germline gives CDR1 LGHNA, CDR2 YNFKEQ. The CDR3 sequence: CASSQAQGRLNTEAFF. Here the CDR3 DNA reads TGTGCCAGCAGCCAAGCCCAGGGCCGCCTCAACACTGAAGCTTTCTTT.

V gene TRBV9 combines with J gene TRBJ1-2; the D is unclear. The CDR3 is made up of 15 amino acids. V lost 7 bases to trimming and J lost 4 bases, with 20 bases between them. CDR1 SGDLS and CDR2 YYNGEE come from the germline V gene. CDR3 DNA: TGTGCCAGCCACGGCGAGGGCCATCCCATCTATGGCTACACCTTC. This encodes CASHGEGHPIYGYTF.

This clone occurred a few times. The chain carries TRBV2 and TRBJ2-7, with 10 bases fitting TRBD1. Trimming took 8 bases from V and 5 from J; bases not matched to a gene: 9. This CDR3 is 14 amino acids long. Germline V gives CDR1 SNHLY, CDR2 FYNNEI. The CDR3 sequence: CASGAWTGGNEQYF. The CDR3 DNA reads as TGTGCCAGCGGGGCCTGGACAGGGGGAAACGAGCAGTACTTC.

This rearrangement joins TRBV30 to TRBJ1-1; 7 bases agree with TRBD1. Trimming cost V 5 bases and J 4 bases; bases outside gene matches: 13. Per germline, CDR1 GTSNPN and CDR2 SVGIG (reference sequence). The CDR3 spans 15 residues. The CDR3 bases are TGTGCCTGGGGATCAGAGGGGGCGCTGGGCACTGAAGCTTTCTTT. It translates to CAWGSEGALGTEAFF.

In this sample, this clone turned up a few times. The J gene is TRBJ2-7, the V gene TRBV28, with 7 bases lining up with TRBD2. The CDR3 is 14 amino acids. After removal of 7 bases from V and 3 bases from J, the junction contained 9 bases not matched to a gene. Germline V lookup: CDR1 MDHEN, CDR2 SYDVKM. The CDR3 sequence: CASIRPGEGYEQYF. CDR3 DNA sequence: TGTGCCAGCATCCGGCCGGGGGAGGGCTACGAGCAGTACTTC.

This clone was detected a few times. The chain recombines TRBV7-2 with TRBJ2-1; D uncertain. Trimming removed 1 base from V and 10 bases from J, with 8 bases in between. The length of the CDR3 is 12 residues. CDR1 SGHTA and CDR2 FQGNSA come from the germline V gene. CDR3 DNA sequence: TGTGCCAGCAGCTTAGTGAATGGGGAGCAGTTCTTC. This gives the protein CASSLVNGEQFF.

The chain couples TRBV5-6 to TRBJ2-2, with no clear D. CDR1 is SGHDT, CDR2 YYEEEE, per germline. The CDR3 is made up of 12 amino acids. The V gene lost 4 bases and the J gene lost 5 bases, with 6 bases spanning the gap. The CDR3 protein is CASSPATGELFF. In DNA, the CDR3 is TGTGCCAGCAGCCCCGCGACCGGGGAGCTGTTTTTT.

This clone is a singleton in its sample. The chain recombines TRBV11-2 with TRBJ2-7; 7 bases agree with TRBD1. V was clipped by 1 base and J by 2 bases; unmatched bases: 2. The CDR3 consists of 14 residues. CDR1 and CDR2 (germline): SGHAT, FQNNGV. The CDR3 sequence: CASSLVGTAYEQYF. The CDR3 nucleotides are TGTGCCAGCAGCTTAGTCGGGACAGCCTACGAGCAGTACTTC.

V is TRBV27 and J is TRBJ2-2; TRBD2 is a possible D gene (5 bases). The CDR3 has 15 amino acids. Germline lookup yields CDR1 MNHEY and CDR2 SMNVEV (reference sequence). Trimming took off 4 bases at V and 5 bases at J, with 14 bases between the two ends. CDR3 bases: TGTGCCAGCAGTTGGGCCCACGAGGGAACCGGGGAGCTGTTTTTT. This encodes CASSWAHEGTGELFF.

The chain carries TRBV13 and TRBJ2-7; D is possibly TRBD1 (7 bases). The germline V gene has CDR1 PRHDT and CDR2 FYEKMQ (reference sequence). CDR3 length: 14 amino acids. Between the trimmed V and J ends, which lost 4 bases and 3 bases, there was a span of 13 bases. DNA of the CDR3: TGTGCCAGCAGCTGGCGGGACAGTTACTACGAGCAGTACTTC. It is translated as CASSWRDSYYEQYF.

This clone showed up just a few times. The CDR3 nucleotides are TGTGCCAGCAGCCCCGGGAATTGGGTGAACACTGAAGCTTTCTTT. This sequence encodes CASSPGNWVNTEAFF. The chain links TRBV9 to TRBJ1-1; D is undetermined. CDR3 length equals 15 residues. Between the trimmed V and J ends, which lost 4 bases and 0 bases, there was a span of 13 bases. Germline CDR1 and CDR2: SGDLS and YYNGEE.